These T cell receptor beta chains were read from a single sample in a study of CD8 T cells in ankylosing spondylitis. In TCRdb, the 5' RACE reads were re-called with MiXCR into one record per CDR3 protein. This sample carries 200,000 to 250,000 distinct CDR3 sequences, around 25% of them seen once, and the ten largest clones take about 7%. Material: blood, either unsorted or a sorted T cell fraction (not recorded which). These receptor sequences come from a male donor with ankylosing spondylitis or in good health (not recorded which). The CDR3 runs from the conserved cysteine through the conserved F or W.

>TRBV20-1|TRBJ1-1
CSASVSDSNTEAFF
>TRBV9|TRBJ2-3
CASSVVIYLNTDTQYF
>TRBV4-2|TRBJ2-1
CASSQSGQYNEQFF
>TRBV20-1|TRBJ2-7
CSATSLGDYEQYF
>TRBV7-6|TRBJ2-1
CASSGGTSGNYEQFF
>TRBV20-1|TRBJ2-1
CSARKDSTNNEQFF
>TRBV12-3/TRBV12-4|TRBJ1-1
CASRTGGQAGTEAFF
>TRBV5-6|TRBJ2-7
CASSFERGRGEQYF
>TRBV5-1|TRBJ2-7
CASTSQEYEQYF
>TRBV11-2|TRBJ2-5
CASSLGRLAGMLQETQYF
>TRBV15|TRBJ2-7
CATSRSAGRQYF
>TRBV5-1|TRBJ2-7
CASSLGAAVYEQYF
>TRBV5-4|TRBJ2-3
CASSSSGPGTDTQYF
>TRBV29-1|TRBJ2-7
CSVEVSGRSSYEQYF
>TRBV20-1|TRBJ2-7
CSATAGAVHEQYF
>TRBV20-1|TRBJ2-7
CSASLQARSYEQYF
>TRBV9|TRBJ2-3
CASSVAVRTDTQYF
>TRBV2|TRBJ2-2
CASTRLAGHTGELFF
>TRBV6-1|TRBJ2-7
CASSFTRMSGTYEQYF
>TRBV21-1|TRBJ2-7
CASSKDLGQGREQYF
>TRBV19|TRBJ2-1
CASRRGLYSYNEQFF
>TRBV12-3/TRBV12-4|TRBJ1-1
CASSVGKTGTEAFF
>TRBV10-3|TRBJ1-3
CATKGFSGNTIYF
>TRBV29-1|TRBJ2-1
CSVAQGSEQFF
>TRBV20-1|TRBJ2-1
CSATDLFSYNEQFF
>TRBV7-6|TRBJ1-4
CASSLGAVNEKLFF
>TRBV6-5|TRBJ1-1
CASSYSIVKELNTEAFF
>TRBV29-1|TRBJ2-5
CSVEAHSWETQYF
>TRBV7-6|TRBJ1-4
CASSLEAAGVEKLFF
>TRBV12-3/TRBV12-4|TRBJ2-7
CASSLSAGGGYEQYF
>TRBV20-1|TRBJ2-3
CSATQGTGTDTQYF
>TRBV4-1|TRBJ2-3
CASSPDDRPPDTQYF
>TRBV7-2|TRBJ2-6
CASRTGAGANVLTF
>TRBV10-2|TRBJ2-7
CASSGTSSYEQYF
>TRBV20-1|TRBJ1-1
CSATTGGIGTEAFF
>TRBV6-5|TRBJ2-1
CASSYSIVGEDFF
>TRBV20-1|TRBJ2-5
CSARDGGPKTQYF
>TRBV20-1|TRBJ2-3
CSAREGQDDTQYF
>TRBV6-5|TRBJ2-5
CASRQGLETQYF
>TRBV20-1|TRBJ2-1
CSARAGTANEQFF
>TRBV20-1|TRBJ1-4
CSARSLGGQGVLESEKLFF
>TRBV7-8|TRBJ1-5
CASSTLTQIGVVTQHF
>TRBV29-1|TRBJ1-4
CSGGQEEEKLFF
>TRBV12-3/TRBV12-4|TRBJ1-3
CASSLGANSGNTIYF
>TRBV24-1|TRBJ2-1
CATKGQGHYNEQFF
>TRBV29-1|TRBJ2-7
CSVEIREGYEQYF
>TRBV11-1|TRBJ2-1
CASAGLAGGYEQFF
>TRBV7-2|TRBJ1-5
CASSLGSTANQPQHF
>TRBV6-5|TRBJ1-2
CASSSRVLGGYTF
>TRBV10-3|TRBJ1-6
CAISDQGGGRSPLHF
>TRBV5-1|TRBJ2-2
CASSLSGQASGELFF
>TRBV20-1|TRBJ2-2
CSAPLYTGELFF
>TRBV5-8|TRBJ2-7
CASTKITSGGAYEQYF
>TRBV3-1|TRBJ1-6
CASSQVVRNSPLHF
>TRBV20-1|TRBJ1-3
CSAREGSVPGNTIYF
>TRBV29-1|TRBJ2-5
CSIKYIAGDQETQYF
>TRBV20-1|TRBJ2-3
CSANIASTDTQYF